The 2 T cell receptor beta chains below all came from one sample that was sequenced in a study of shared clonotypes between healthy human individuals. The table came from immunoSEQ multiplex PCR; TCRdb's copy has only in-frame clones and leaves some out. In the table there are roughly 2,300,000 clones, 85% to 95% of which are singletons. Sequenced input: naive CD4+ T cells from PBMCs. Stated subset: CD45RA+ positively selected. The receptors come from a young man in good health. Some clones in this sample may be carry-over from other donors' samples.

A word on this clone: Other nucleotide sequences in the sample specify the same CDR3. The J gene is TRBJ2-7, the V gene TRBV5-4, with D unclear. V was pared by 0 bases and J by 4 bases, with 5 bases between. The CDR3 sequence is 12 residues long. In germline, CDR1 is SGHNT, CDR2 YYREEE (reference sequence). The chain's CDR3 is CASSLDGYEQYF. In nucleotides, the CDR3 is TGTGCCAGCAGCTTGGATGGATACGAGCAGTACTTC. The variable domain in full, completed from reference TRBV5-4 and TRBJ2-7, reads ETGVTQSPTHLIKTRGQQVTLRCSSQSGHNTVSWYQQALGQGPQFIFQYYREEENGRGNFPPRFSGLQFPNYSSELNVNALELDDSALYLCASSLDGYEQYFGPGTRLTVT.

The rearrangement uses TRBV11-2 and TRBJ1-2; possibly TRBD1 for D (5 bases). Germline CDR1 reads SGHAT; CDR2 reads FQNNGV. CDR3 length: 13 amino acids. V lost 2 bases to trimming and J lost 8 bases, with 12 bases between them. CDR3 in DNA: TGTGCCAGCAGCTTAAACGGGAGGGGAGGCTACACCTTC. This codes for CASSLNGRGGYTF. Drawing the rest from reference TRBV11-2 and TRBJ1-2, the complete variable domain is EAGVAQSPRYKIIEKRQSVAFWCNPISGHATLYWYQQILGQGPKLLIQFQNNGVVDDSQLPKDRFSAERLKGVDSTLKIQPAKLEDSAVYLCASSLNGRGGYTFGSGTRLTVV.